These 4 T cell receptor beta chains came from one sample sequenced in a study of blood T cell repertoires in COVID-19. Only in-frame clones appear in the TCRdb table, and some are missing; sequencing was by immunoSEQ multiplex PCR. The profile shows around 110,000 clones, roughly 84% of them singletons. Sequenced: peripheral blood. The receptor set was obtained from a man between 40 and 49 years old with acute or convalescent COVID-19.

As DNA, the CDR3 is TGTGCCAGCAGCTTGTTAGGACTAGCGGGGGACAATGAGCAGTTCTTC. It encodes CASSLLGLAGDNEQFF. V usage is TRBV5-8 and J usage is TRBJ2-1; 13 nucleotides align to TRBD2. The germline V gene has CDR1 SGHTS and CDR2 YDEGEE. Trimming cost V 1 base and J 5 bases; bases outside gene matches: 3. The CDR3 loop spans 16 amino acids.

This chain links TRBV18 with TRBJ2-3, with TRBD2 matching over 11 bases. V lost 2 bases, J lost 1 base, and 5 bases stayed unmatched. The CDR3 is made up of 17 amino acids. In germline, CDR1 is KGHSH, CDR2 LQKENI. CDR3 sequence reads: CASSPGLAGGGTDTQYF. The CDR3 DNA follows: TGTGCCAGCTCACCAGGCCTAGCGGGAGGAGGCACAGATACGCAGTATTTT.

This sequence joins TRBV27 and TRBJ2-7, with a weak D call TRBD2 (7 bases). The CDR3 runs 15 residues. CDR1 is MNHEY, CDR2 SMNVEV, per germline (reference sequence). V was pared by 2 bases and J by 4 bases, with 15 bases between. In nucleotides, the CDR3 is TGTGCCAGCAGTTTAAGGGAGGGGGGGGGATACGAGCAGTACTTC. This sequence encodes CASSLREGGGYEQYF.

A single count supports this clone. The CDR3 sequence: CASSLGTSGTDEQFF. CDR3 nucleotide sequence: TGTGCCAGCAGTCTCGGGACTAGCGGGACGGATGAGCAGTTCTTC. This chain joins TRBV6-5 and TRBJ2-1; 13 nucleotides agree with TRBD2. This CDR3 has 15 residues. Germline V CDR1 and CDR2: MNHEY, SVGAGI. With 5 bases clipped from V and 8 bases from J, the junction kept 6 bases outside the gene matches.